This T cell receptor beta chain was identified in a study of post-analysis software for immune sequencing data. Study-wide results and limits: Controls had significantly higher normalized Chao1 diversity than multiple sclerosis patients. With TRBV5-6, TRBV5-1 and TRBV20-1 included, about five TRBV segments were more frequent in patients than in controls.

In the case of this clonotype: Its antigen is unidentified.

The TCR beta cDNA libraries contained unique molecular identifiers. Input amounts of roughly 0.9 to 10 million T cells were used. These gave 500,000 or so cDNA molecules, so each molecule approximated one T cell. A single record per CDR3 protein comes from TCRdb applying MiXCR to the PCR reads. The table records about 760,000 distinct CDR3 sequences, about 32% of them present only once. Trimming stripped 5 bases from V and 3 bases from J, with 13 bases between. The CDR3 covers 14 residues. Germline CDR1 reads SGHTA; CDR2 reads FQGNSA. This TCR derives from a girl between 10 and 17 years old with multiple sclerosis. What was sequenced was blood. The rearrangement uses TRBV7-2 and TRBJ2-5; maybe TRBD2 (5 bases). The CDR3 here is CASSLWTEEETQYF. DNA for the CDR3: TGTGCCAGCAGCCTCTGGACTGAGGAAGAGACCCAGTACTTC.